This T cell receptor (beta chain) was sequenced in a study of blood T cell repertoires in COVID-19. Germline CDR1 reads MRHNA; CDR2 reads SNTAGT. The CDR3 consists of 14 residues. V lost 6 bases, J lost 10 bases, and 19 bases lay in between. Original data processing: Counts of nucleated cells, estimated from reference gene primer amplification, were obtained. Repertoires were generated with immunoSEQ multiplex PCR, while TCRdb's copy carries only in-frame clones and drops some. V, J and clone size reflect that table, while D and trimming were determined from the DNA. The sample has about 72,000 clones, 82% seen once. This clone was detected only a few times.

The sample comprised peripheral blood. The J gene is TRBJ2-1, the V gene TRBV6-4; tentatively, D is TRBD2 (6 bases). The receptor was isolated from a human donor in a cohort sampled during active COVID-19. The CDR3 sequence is CASSGTARAGEQFF. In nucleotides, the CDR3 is TGTGCCAGCAGCGGTACGGCCCGGGCGGGGGAGCAGTTCTTC.